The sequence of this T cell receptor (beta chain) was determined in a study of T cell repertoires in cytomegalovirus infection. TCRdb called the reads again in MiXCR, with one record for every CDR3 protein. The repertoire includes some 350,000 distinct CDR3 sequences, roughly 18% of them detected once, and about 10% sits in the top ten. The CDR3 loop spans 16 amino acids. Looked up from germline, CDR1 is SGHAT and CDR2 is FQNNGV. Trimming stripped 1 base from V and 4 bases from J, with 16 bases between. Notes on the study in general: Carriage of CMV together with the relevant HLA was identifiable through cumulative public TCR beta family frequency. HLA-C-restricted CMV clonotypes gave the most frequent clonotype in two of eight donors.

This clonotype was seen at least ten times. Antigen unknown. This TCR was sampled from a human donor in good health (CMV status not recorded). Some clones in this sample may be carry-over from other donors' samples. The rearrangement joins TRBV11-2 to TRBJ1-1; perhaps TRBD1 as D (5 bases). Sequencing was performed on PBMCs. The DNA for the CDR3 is TGTGCCAGCAGCTTAGGTGCTTTCGGGGCAGCCACTGAAGCTTTCTTT. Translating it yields CASSLGAFGAATEAFF.